This T cell receptor beta chain comes out of a study of blood T cell repertoires in COVID-19. The wider study: Some COVID-19 samples were acute and others convalescent; all came from the United States, Italy and Spain. The cDNA or gDNA used as material had been derived from T cells, B-cell-depleted T cells, or PBMCs.

V lost 5 bases and J 1 base, leaving 11 bases between the germline ends. The CDR3 is 14 residues long. Germline CDR1 and CDR2: MNHEY and SVGEGT. Libraries were prepared by immunoSEQ multiplex PCR; TCRdb keeps only in-frame clonotypes and omits some of them. The sample lists 150,000 to 200,000 clones; around 90% were seen once. Participant ages covered about 18 to 89 years across 24 US areas. Researchers sorted participants into cohorts using their self-reported clinical history. The sample taken for sequencing was PBMCs or T cells enriched from blood (not recorded which). This clonotype originated in a woman under 40 who had recovered from COVID-19. The genes are TRBV6-2 or TRBV6-3 and TRBJ1-1; the D gene is possibly TRBD1 (6 bases). The CDR3 loop reads CASSPRTENTEAFF. The DNA for the CDR3 is TGTGCCAGCAGTCCCCGGACAGAGAACACTGAAGCTTTCTTT.